The entry below describes one T cell receptor beta chain. The antigen is undetermined. Libraries were made from TCR beta cDNA, and they carried unique molecular identifiers. Input of about 0.95 to 11 million T cells yielded 500,000 to 650,000 cDNA molecules. Each CDR3 protein is one row after TCRdb ran MiXCR on the PCR reads. The data contain roughly 800,000 distinct CDR3 sequences, about 32% of them seen just once; the ten biggest clones take up around 0.55%. Germline CDR1 and CDR2: MNHNY and SVGAGI (reference sequence). V shed 6 bases and J shed 2 bases, with 17 bases lying between them. The CDR3 loop spans 17 amino acids. The source of the sample is a study of post-analysis software for immune sequencing data. The overall study: Clinical courses comprised relapsing-remitting, secondary progressive and progressive-relapsing multiple sclerosis. Study outcomes and limitations: Comparison of patients with controls showed five TRBV segments more frequent in patients, TRBV5-6, TRBV5-1 and TRBV20-1 among them. In multiple sclerosis, normalized Chao1 diversity was significantly below that of controls.

Sequencing was done on a sample of blood. The receptor was derived from a girl aged 10-17 years with multiple sclerosis. The chain links TRBV6-6 to TRBJ2-6; no firm D call. The CDR3 DNA follows: TGTGCCAGCAGAACCCGGCTGGACGACCCTGGGGCCAACGTCCTGACTTTC. This gives the protein CASRTRLDDPGANVLTF.